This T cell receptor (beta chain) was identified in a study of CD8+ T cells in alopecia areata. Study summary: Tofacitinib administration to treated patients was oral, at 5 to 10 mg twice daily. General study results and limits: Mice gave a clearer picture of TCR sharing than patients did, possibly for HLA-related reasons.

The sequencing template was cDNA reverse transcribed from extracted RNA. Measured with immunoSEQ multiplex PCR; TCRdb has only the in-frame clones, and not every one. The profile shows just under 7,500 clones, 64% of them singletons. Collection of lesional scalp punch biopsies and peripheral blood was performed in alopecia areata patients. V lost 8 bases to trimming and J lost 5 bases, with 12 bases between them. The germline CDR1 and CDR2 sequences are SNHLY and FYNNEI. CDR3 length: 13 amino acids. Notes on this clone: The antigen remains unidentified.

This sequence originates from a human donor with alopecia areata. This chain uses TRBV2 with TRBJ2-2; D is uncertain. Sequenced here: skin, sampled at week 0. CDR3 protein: CASGTPETGELFF. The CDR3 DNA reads TGTGCCAGCGGTACTCCTGAGACCGGGGAGCTGTTTTTT.